Listed here are 20 T cell receptor beta chains from one sample, sequenced in a study of cytomegalovirus exposure and HLA in healthy donors. Produced via immunoSEQ multiplex PCR; TCRdb's table is partial and in-frame only. The sample includes under 350,000 clones, 70% to 90% of them seen just once. The material sequenced was PBMCs. Source of these receptors: a woman between 18 and 30 years old in good health and CMV-seronegative.

This chain connects TRBV27 to TRBJ1-5; D gene uncertain. Between the trimmed V and J ends, which lost 1 base and 0 bases, there was a span of 13 bases. Germline V lookup: CDR1 MNHEY, CDR2 SMNVEV (reference sequence). This CDR3 region has 17 residues. The CDR3 sequence is CASSLYAPQDSNQPQHF. The CDR3 nucleotides read TGTGCCAGCAGTTTATACGCCCCTCAGGATAGCAATCAGCCCCAGCATTTT.

Only a few counts were recorded for this clone. This sequence joins TRBV9 and TRBJ2-7, with D perhaps TRBD1 (6 bases). The CDR3 is made up of 16 amino acids. CDR1 is SGDLS and CDR2 is YYNGEE in the germline V gene. Between the trimmed V and J ends, which lost 2 bases and 3 bases, there was a span of 18 bases. The CDR3 coding sequence is TGTGCCAGCAGCGTTGGCCTGGACAGCTCCTACTACGAGCAGTACTTC. Translating gives CASSVGLDSSYYEQYF.

This chain's CDR3 is CASSQDAGEAWGNYGYTF. The CDR3 coding sequence is TGCGCCAGCAGCCAAGATGCCGGGGAGGCTTGGGGCAACTATGGCTACACCTTC. The chain carries TRBV4-3 and TRBJ1-2, with D possibly being TRBD1 (5 bases). Germline lookup yields CDR1 LGHNA and CDR2 YSLEER. CDR3 length equals 18 residues. V lost 0 bases and J lost 2, with 19 bases in between.

The chain couples TRBV2 to TRBJ1-1; possible D gene TRBD1, 6 bases. The CDR3 runs 16 residues. CDR1 is SNHLY and CDR2 is FYNNEI in the germline V gene. Between the trimmed V and J ends, which lost 0 bases and 0 bases, there was a span of 11 bases. CDR3 residues: CASSEAETGLNTEAFF. In DNA, the CDR3 is TGTGCCAGCAGTGAAGCTGAGACAGGATTGAACACTGAAGCTTTCTTT. Based on the CDR3 plus reference TRBV2 and TRBJ1-1, the full variable domain is EPEVTQTPSHQVTQMGQEVILRCVPISNHLYFYWYRQILGQKVEFLVSFYNNEISEKSEIFDDQFSVERPDGSNFTLKIRSTKLEDSAMYFCASSEAETGLNTEAFFGQGTRLTVV.

This rearrangement joins TRBV6-6 to TRBJ1-1, with D tentatively TRBD1 (5 bases). This CDR3 comprises 14 residues. The V and J ends lost 4 bases and 4 bases respectively, with 13 bases between them. Germline CDR1 and CDR2: MNHNY and SVGAGI (reference sequence). CDR3 DNA sequence: TGTGCCAGCAGTTGGGTTCCCGGGGGCACTGAAGCTTTCTTT. Its protein product is CASSWVPGGTEAFF.

The chain is built from TRBV2 and TRBJ1-1; 8 bases match TRBD1. Germline assignment: CDR1 SNHLY and CDR2 FYNNEI. The CDR3 is 13 residues long. V was clipped by 9 bases and J by 4 bases; unmatched bases: 7. CDR3 in amino acids: CARKVQGGTEAFF. For the CDR3, the DNA is TGTGCCAGGAAAGTACAGGGGGGCACTGAAGCTTTCTTT.

The chain carries TRBV29-1 and TRBJ1-1; D uncertain. The CDR3 has 15 residues. V lost 1 base and J 0 bases, leaving 12 bases between the germline ends. The germline gives CDR1 SQVTM, CDR2 ANQGSEA. CDR3 amino acids: CSVEAGDQVNTEAFF. In DNA, the CDR3 is TGCAGCGTTGAAGCCGGCGATCAGGTGAACACTGAAGCTTTCTTT. Combining the CDR3 with reference TRBV29-1 and TRBJ1-1 gives the whole variable domain SAVISQKPSRDICQRGTSLTIQCQVDSQVTMMFWYRQQPGQSLTLIATANQGSEATYESGFVIDKFPISRPNLTFSTLTVSNMSPEDSSIYLCSVEAGDQVNTEAFFGQGTRLTVV.

The chain uses TRBV2 and TRBJ1-2; D gene ambiguous. Germline assignment: CDR1 SNHLY and CDR2 FYNNEI. The V end lost 5 bases, the J end lost 2 bases, and 15 bases lay between the germline ends. This CDR3 is 15 amino acids long. The CDR3 here is CASSSGDGTNYGYTF. CDR3 in DNA: TGTGCCAGCAGTTCGGGTGATGGAACCAACTATGGCTACACCTTC.

The chain employs TRBV30 and TRBJ2-1, with 13 positions matching TRBD2. The CDR3 is 14 residues long. Per germline, CDR1 GTSNPN and CDR2 SVGIG (reference sequence). V trimming: 6 bases; J trimming: 7 bases; junction bases outside the gene matches: 6. The CDR3 sequence is CACTSGRAWNEQFF. Here the CDR3 DNA reads TGTGCCTGCACTAGCGGGAGGGCCTGGAATGAGCAGTTCTTC.

V and J are TRBV6-5 and TRBJ2-1; D is possibly TRBD2 (5 bases). This CDR3 contains 13 residues. CDR1 MNHEY and CDR2 SVGAGI come from the germline V gene. Trimming took off 6 bases at V and 2 bases at J, with 8 bases between the two ends. In nucleotides, the CDR3 is TGTGCCAGCAGGGACTTGACCTACAATGAGCAGTTCTTC. It yields the protein CASRDLTYNEQFF.

This clone was seen once. The J gene is TRBJ1-2, the V gene TRBV5-1; D uncertain. This CDR3 contains 15 residues. Looked up from germline, CDR1 is SGHRS and CDR2 is YFSETQ. The V end lost 3 bases, the J end lost 3 bases, and 15 bases lay between the germline ends. CDR3 region: CASSSGGEGYYGYTF. The DNA for the CDR3 is TGCGCCAGCAGCTCAGGCGGGGAGGGCTACTATGGCTACACCTTC. Together with reference TRBV5-1 and TRBJ1-2, the CDR3 gives the full variable domain: KAGVTQTPRYLIKTRGQQVTLSCSPISGHRSVSWYQQTPGQGLQFLFEYFSETQRNKGNFPGRFSGRQFSNSRSEMNVSTLELGDSALYLCASSSGGEGYYGYTFGSGTRLTVV.

This chain links TRBV7-2 with TRBJ1-2; D possibly corresponds to TRBD1 (6 bases). Germline values: CDR1 SGHTA, CDR2 FQGNSA. The germline V and J ends were trimmed by 5 bases and 7 bases, with 14 bases remaining between them. This CDR3 region has 13 residues. CDR3 DNA sequence: TGTGCCAGCAGCCAGGGGCCAGGGTTTGGCTACACCTTC. It translates to CASSQGPGFGYTF.

Only a few counts were recorded for this clone. The genes are TRBV11-2 and TRBJ2-7, with D possibly matching TRBD1 (6 bases). Germline CDR1 SGHAT, CDR2 FQNNGV. Trimming shortened V by 5 bases and J by 2 bases, and 16 bases separated the two germline ends. This CDR3 has 15 residues. In DNA form, the CDR3 reads TGTGCCAGCAGCGGAGTGACAGGAAGTCCCTACGAGCAGTACTTC. Its translation is CASSGVTGSPYEQYF. The variable domain in full, with the rest retrieved from reference TRBV11-2 and TRBJ2-7, is EAGVAQSPRYKIIEKRQSVAFWCNPISGHATLYWYQQILGQGPKLLIQFQNNGVVDDSQLPKDRFSAERLKGVDSTLKIQPAKLEDSAVYLCASSGVTGSPYEQYFGPGTRLTVT.

The chain links TRBV27 to TRBJ2-3; 13 nucleotides agree with TRBD2. The CDR3 is 18 amino acids. V dropped 4 bases and J dropped 0; count of bases not matched to a gene: 7. The germline V gene has CDR1 MNHEY and CDR2 SMNVEV (reference sequence). CDR3: CASSSVGTSGVSTDTQYF. In nucleotides, the CDR3 is TGTGCCAGCAGTTCCGTAGGGACTAGCGGGGTCAGCACAGATACGCAGTATTTT.

The chain uses TRBV6-6 and TRBJ2-7; TRBD2 matches 9 bases. The CDR3 consists of 15 residues. The germline V gene encodes CDR1 MNHNY and CDR2 SVGAGI (reference sequence). Trimming took 2 bases from V and 3 from J; bases not matched to a gene: 5. For the CDR3, the DNA is TGTGCCAGCAGTTACGGGACTAGCCCGAACTACGAGCAGTACTTC. It specifies CASSYGTSPNYEQYF.

About this clone itself: At the DNA level, this CDR3 is encoded by other sequences in the same sample as well. The chain couples TRBV7-2 to TRBJ1-5; D is undetermined. CDR1 is SGHTA, CDR2 FQGNSA, per germline. V lost 2 bases and J lost 5, with 7 bases in between. This CDR3 region has 13 residues. This chain's CDR3 is CASSLWRDQPQHF. The CDR3 nucleotides are TGTGCCAGCAGCTTATGGCGGGATCAGCCCCAGCATTTT.

The V call is TRBV6-6, the J call TRBJ2-1, with 7 bases matching TRBD1. Germline CDR1 reads MNHNY; CDR2 reads SVGAGI (reference sequence). V shed 4 bases and J 6 bases; nucleotides not matched to a gene: 9. The length of the CDR3 is 15 residues. CDR3 nucleotide sequence: TGTGCCAGCAGTTTCTTCGACAGGGTTGCCAATGAGCAGTTCTTC. Protein: CASSFFDRVANEQFF.

V and J are TRBV19 and TRBJ2-3; tentatively, D is TRBD2 (6 bases). Trimming took off 5 bases at V and 2 bases at J, with 14 bases between the two ends. Per the germline V gene, CDR1 is LNHDA and CDR2 is SQIVND (reference sequence). This CDR3 has 15 residues. CDR3 protein: CASSPAGTPTDTQYF. CDR3 DNA sequence: TGTGCCAGTAGTCCCGCCGGGACTCCCACAGATACGCAGTATTTT.

CDR3 in DNA: TGTGCCAGTGCGTCCCTCCGCAAGACCTACGAGCAGTACTTC. Residues: CASASLRKTYEQYF. V and J are TRBV19 and TRBJ2-7, with D unclear. Germline CDR1 and CDR2: LNHDA and SQIVND (reference sequence). This CDR3 is 14 amino acids long. V gave up 8 bases and J gave up 2 bases, with 16 bases separating them.

The chain combines TRBV10-3 with TRBJ1-2, with TRBD1 identical over 7 bases. Germline V gene lookup returns CDR1 ENHRY and CDR2 SYGVKD. The CDR3 has 13 residues. With V trimmed by 3 bases and J by 4 bases, 2 bases remained unmatched. The CDR3 DNA reads TGTGCCATCAGTGAAGGGGACAGCTATGGCTACACCTTC. Amino acids: CAISEGDSYGYTF.